The next 5 T cell receptor beta chains were all read from a single sample in a study of Ad26.COV2.S vaccination and SARS-CoV-2 variants. Measured with immunoSEQ multiplex PCR; TCRdb has only the in-frame clones, and not every one. In the table there are about 480,000 clones, around 90% of which are singletons. As for treatment: around 19 received Ad26.COV2.S at low or high dose, single or two shots; 5 received placebo; per-sample allocation not given. It was on day 63 after the first vaccine or placebo injection that samples were taken. Here the sequenced sample was peripheral blood, taken in a trial of Ad26.COV2.S vaccine versus placebo. These receptors came from a person aged 18-65 years who received the Ad26.COV2.S COVID-19 vaccine or a placebo.

V is TRBV7-8 and J is TRBJ2-7; maybe TRBD2 (6 bases). The V end lost 9 bases, the J end lost 0 bases, and 12 bases lay between the germline ends. From germline, CDR1 is SGHVS and CDR2 FQNEAQ. This CDR3 spans 13 amino acids. The CDR3: CASTRAGSYEQYF. CDR3 DNA: TGTGCCAGTACCCGAGCGGGCTCCTACGAGCAGTACTTC.

Only one count was recorded for this clone. The chain combines TRBV24-1 with TRBJ2-1, with D unclear. The CDR3 is 15 residues long. Germline V lookup: CDR1 KGHDR, CDR2 SFDVKD. Trimming left V 9 bases short and J 0 bases short, with 14 bases between. In DNA, the CDR3 is TGTGCCACCGGCTCCTCCCAAAGCTCCTACAATGAGCAGTTCTTC. Translation: CATGSSQSSYNEQFF.

The chain combines TRBV5-1 with TRBJ1-2; 8 bases fit TRBD1. Unmatched junction bases numbered 4, after V lost 0 bases and J lost 6 bases. The length of the CDR3 is 14 residues. Per the germline V gene, CDR1 is SGHRS and CDR2 is YFSETQ. CDR3 coding DNA: TGCGCCAGCAGCTTGGGCAGGGGGCGGGATGGCTACACCTTC. As protein: CASSLGRGRDGYTF.

This chain links TRBV4-1 with TRBJ2-7; maybe TRBD2 (6 bases). V lost 2 bases, J lost 3 bases, and 17 bases lay in between. CDR3 length: 16 residues. Germline V gene data show CDR1 as MGHRA and CDR2 as YSYEKL. The CDR3: CASSQLWTGEVYEQYF. The CDR3 bases are TGCGCCAGCAGCCAACTTTGGACGGGAGAGGTCTACGAGCAGTACTTC.

J is TRBJ2-3 and V is TRBV6-5, with a weak D call TRBD2 (5 bases). Germline V lookup: CDR1 MNHEY, CDR2 SVGAGI. The CDR3 consists of 15 residues. The ends were cut back, 6 bases at V and 0 bases at J, with 13 bases in the middle. The CDR3 bases are TGTGCCAGCAGCCCCCACAGCGGTAGCACAGATACGCAGTATTTT. Translated, it gives CASSPHSGSTDTQYF.